Listed below are T cell receptor beta chains from one sample, sequenced in a study of cytomegalovirus exposure and HLA in healthy donors. Assay: immunoSEQ multiplex PCR; the TCRdb copy retains only in-frame clones and omits some. Of approximately 210,000 clones in the sample, about 81% were seen once. Input material: PBMCs. Receptor source: a man aged 35-49 years in good health and CMV-seropositive. Each CDR3 is given with its conserved first and last residue. Fields, in order: D gene, V gene, clone size, J gene, CDR3 DNA, CDR3 protein. A D gene is named only where the DNA matches it firmly. Only part of the rows carry a size: once, few, many, or a class if the clone is expanded.

d_gene: -; v_gene: TRBV6-5; abundance: -; j_gene: TRBJ1-1; CDR3nt: TGTGCCAGCAGTCCTTGGACAGAACCGAACACTGAAGCTTTCTTT; CDR3aa: CASSPWTEPNTEAFF
d_gene: -; v_gene: TRBV19; abundance: -; j_gene: TRBJ1-5; CDR3nt: TGTGCCAGTAGTGCTCACAGGGAGCGCAATCAGCCCCAGCATTTT; CDR3aa: CASSAHRERNQPQHF
d_gene: -; v_gene: TRBV30; abundance: -; j_gene: TRBJ1-1; CDR3nt: TGTGCCTGGAGACCCGCAGGGAACACTGAAGCTTTCTTT; CDR3aa: CAWRPAGNTEAFF
d_gene: TRBD2; v_gene: TRBV6-4; abundance: once; j_gene: TRBJ2-1; CDR3nt: TGTGCCAGCAGTGCTAGCGGCGGGAGCCACAATGAGCAGTTCTTC; CDR3aa: CASSASGGSHNEQFF
d_gene: TRBD1; v_gene: TRBV5-1; abundance: -; j_gene: TRBJ1-2; CDR3nt: TGCGCCAGCAGCTTGTCCATGACAGGGAGTTACTATGGCTACACCTTC; CDR3aa: CASSLSMTGSYYGYTF
d_gene: -; v_gene: TRBV6-1; abundance: -; j_gene: TRBJ2-3; CDR3nt: TGTGCCAGCAGTGAAACTATGGGAGGATTCACAGATACGCAGTATTTT; CDR3aa: CASSETMGGFTDTQYF
d_gene: TRBD2; v_gene: TRBV5-1; abundance: -; j_gene: TRBJ2-1; CDR3nt: TGCGCCAGCAGCCTTCAACAGGCGGGGGACAATGAGCAGTTCTTC; CDR3aa: CASSLQQAGDNEQFF
d_gene: TRBD1; v_gene: TRBV7-8; abundance: -; j_gene: TRBJ2-5; CDR3nt: TGTGCCAGCAGCTTAGTTGGGACAGGGGGCACCATTGTGGAGACCCAGTACTTC; CDR3aa: CASSLVGTGGTIVETQYF
d_gene: -; v_gene: TRBV7-8; abundance: -; j_gene: TRBJ1-2; CDR3nt: TGTGCCAGCAGCACGGGTCCCTCGGTTGGCTACACCTTC; CDR3aa: CASSTGPSVGYTF
d_gene: -; v_gene: TRBV14; abundance: once; j_gene: TRBJ1-2; CDR3nt: TGTGCCAGCAGCCAAGACAGAGAACTATGGTTTACGGGCTACACCTTC; CDR3aa: CASSQDRELWFTGYTF
d_gene: -; v_gene: TRBV6-5; abundance: -; j_gene: TRBJ1-6; CDR3nt: TGTGCCAGCAGCTACCAGGGCGGTACACCCCTCCACTTT; CDR3aa: CASSYQGGTPLHF
d_gene: -; v_gene: TRBV6-5; abundance: -; j_gene: TRBJ2-1; CDR3nt: TGTGCCAGCAGTTCACAGGAGAGCTCCTACAATGAGCAGTTCTTC; CDR3aa: CASSSQESSYNEQFF
d_gene: TRBD2; v_gene: TRBV7-6; abundance: few; j_gene: TRBJ2-1; CDR3nt: TGTGCCAGCAGCTTATTGAATAGCGGGGGCGGGGGTGAGCAGTTCTTC; CDR3aa: CASSLLNSGGGGEQFF
d_gene: TRBD2; v_gene: TRBV10-3; abundance: -; j_gene: TRBJ2-5; CDR3nt: TGTGCCATCAGGGCGAGCGGGGCCCAAGAGACCCAGTACTTC; CDR3aa: CAIRASGAQETQYF
d_gene: -; v_gene: TRBV9; abundance: -; j_gene: TRBJ2-7; CDR3nt: TGTGCCAGCAGCGTAGATGGAGGGAGAGGTTACGAGCAGTACTTC; CDR3aa: CASSVDGGRGYEQYF
d_gene: TRBD1; v_gene: TRBV12-5; abundance: -; j_gene: TRBJ2-2; CDR3nt: TGTGCTAGTGGAGCCGGGACAGGAGACACCGGGGAGCTGTTTTTT; CDR3aa: CASGAGTGDTGELFF
d_gene: TRBD2; v_gene: TRBV5-5; abundance: -; j_gene: TRBJ2-2; CDR3nt: TGTGCCAGCAGCCCCAGGTCGACGGGGAGGGCCATCACCGGGGAGCTGTTTTTT; CDR3aa: CASSPRSTGRAITGELFF
d_gene: -; v_gene: TRBV6-5; abundance: -; j_gene: TRBJ2-2; CDR3nt: TGTGCCAGCAGTTACGGTCAGATGAACACCGGGGAGCTGTTTTTT; CDR3aa: CASSYGQMNTGELFF
d_gene: -; v_gene: TRBV11-3; abundance: -; j_gene: TRBJ1-1; CDR3nt: TGTGCCAGCAGCTTCGTTAACACTGAAGCTTTCTTT; CDR3aa: CASSFVNTEAFF
d_gene: TRBD1; v_gene: TRBV7-3; abundance: -; j_gene: TRBJ1-2; CDR3nt: TGTGCCAGCAGCTTTACGGGGGGTGGACAGGGAGACTACACCTTC; CDR3aa: CASSFTGGGQGDYTF
d_gene: TRBD1; v_gene: TRBV15; abundance: -; j_gene: TRBJ2-1; CDR3nt: TGTGCCACCAGCACATCAGGGGGCGTTAAGAGGAATGAGCGGTTCTTC; CDR3aa: CATSTSGGVKRNERFF
d_gene: -; v_gene: TRBV7-9; abundance: few; j_gene: TRBJ2-2; CDR3nt: TGTGCCAGCAGCTCGTACAGGGAGTACACCGGGGAGCTGTTTTTT; CDR3aa: CASSSYREYTGELFF
d_gene: TRBD2; v_gene: TRBV25-1; abundance: -; j_gene: TRBJ2-3; CDR3nt: TGTGCCAGCAGTGCCCTAGCGGCCTTCACAGATACGCAGTATTTT; CDR3aa: CASSALAAFTDTQYF
d_gene: TRBD2; v_gene: TRBV4-1; abundance: -; j_gene: TRBJ2-1; CDR3nt: TGCGCCAGCAGCCCCTCCAGCGGGAGTTCCTACAATGAGCAGTTCTTC; CDR3aa: CASSPSSGSSYNEQFF
d_gene: -; v_gene: TRBV4-1; abundance: few; j_gene: TRBJ2-7; CDR3nt: TGCGCCAGCAGCCGAACGACAGCCTACGAGCAGTACTTC; CDR3aa: CASSRTTAYEQYF
d_gene: -; v_gene: TRBV14; abundance: -; j_gene: TRBJ2-7; CDR3nt: TGTGCCAGCAGCTTGGGGCAGAGGTTGCCCTACGAGCAGTACTTC; CDR3aa: CASSLGQRLPYEQYF
d_gene: TRBD1; v_gene: TRBV2; abundance: few; j_gene: TRBJ2-1; CDR3nt: TGTGCCAGCATGGGACAGGGCTCCTACAATGAGCAGTTCTTC; CDR3aa: CASMGQGSYNEQFF
d_gene: -; v_gene: TRBV27; abundance: -; j_gene: TRBJ1-2; CDR3nt: TGTGCCAGCAGTTTTTTCAGGAAACCACCCTATGGCTACACCTTC; CDR3aa: CASSFFRKPPYGYTF
d_gene: TRBD1; v_gene: TRBV5-1; abundance: -; j_gene: TRBJ1-5; CDR3nt: TGCGCCAGCAGCCCCCGGACAGGGGAGGGTCAGCCTCAGCATTTT; CDR3aa: CASSPRTGEGQPQHF
d_gene: TRBD1; v_gene: TRBV9; abundance: -; j_gene: TRBJ1-2; CDR3nt: TGTGCCAGCAGCGTCGACAGGGAAGACTATGGCTACACCTTC; CDR3aa: CASSVDREDYGYTF
d_gene: -; v_gene: TRBV5-1; abundance: -; j_gene: TRBJ2-2; CDR3nt: TGCGCCAGCAGCCCCGGGTTCGCCTACACCGGGGAGCTGTTTTTT; CDR3aa: CASSPGFAYTGELFF
d_gene: TRBD1; v_gene: TRBV5-1; abundance: -; j_gene: TRBJ1-2; CDR3nt: TGCGCCAGCACCCGATACTGGGGGACAGGAACTGGCTACACCTTC; CDR3aa: CASTRYWGTGTGYTF
d_gene: -; v_gene: TRBV27; abundance: -; j_gene: TRBJ1-2; CDR3nt: TGTGCCAGCAGTTCCGGACAATATGGCTACACCTTC; CDR3aa: CASSSGQYGYTF
d_gene: -; v_gene: TRBV6-5; abundance: once; j_gene: TRBJ2-6; CDR3nt: TGTGCCAGCACCAACAGGGCTGGGGCCAACGTCCTGACTTTC; CDR3aa: CASTNRAGANVLTF
d_gene: TRBD1; v_gene: TRBV4-2; abundance: few; j_gene: TRBJ1-4; CDR3nt: TGTGCCAGCAGCCAAGGAGTGACAGGGGCGGAGGAAAAACTGTTTTTT; CDR3aa: CASSQGVTGAEEKLFF
d_gene: -; v_gene: TRBV7-9; abundance: -; j_gene: TRBJ2-5; CDR3nt: TGTGCCAGCAGCCCCCGATCGGAGGAGACCCAGTACTTC; CDR3aa: CASSPRSEETQYF
d_gene: -; v_gene: TRBV5-1; abundance: -; j_gene: TRBJ1-2; CDR3nt: TGCGCCAGCAGCTTGGACGGTTCCTATGGCTACACCTTC; CDR3aa: CASSLDGSYGYTF
d_gene: -; v_gene: TRBV4-1; abundance: -; j_gene: TRBJ2-1; CDR3nt: TGCGCCAGCAGCCCCACAGGTTACAATGGGCAGTTCTTC; CDR3aa: CASSPTGYNGQFF
d_gene: -; v_gene: TRBV4-1; abundance: once; j_gene: TRBJ2-7; CDR3nt: TGCGCCAGCAGCCAAAAAACAGGCGGCGACCCCTACGAGCAGTACTTC; CDR3aa: CASSQKTGGDPYEQYF
d_gene: -; v_gene: TRBV7-3; abundance: -; j_gene: TRBJ1-1; CDR3nt: TGTGCCAGCAGCGGGACTGTAAACACTGAAGCTTTCTTT; CDR3aa: CASSGTVNTEAFF
d_gene: -; v_gene: TRBV6-5; abundance: few; j_gene: TRBJ2-1; CDR3nt: TGTGCCAGCAGTTACTCCCAGGGGAATGAGCAGTTCTTC; CDR3aa: CASSYSQGNEQFF
d_gene: -; v_gene: TRBV18; abundance: -; j_gene: TRBJ1-3; CDR3nt: TGTGCCAGCTCACTCGGGATCTCTGGAAACACCATATATTTT; CDR3aa: CASSLGISGNTIYF
d_gene: TRBD1; v_gene: TRBV18; abundance: -; j_gene: TRBJ1-5; CDR3nt: TGTGCCAGCTCACCACCGGGGACAGGAAATCAGCCCCAGCATTTT; CDR3aa: CASSPPGTGNQPQHF
d_gene: TRBD1; v_gene: TRBV7-2; abundance: -; j_gene: TRBJ2-1; CDR3nt: TGTGCCAGCAGCCTCGGGACAGAGTACAATGAGCAGTTCTTC; CDR3aa: CASSLGTEYNEQFF
d_gene: -; v_gene: TRBV14; abundance: once; j_gene: TRBJ1-2; CDR3nt: TGTGCCAGCAGCCGGCGGGGCGTGAGCTATGGCTACACCTTC; CDR3aa: CASSRRGVSYGYTF
d_gene: -; v_gene: TRBV30; abundance: -; j_gene: TRBJ1-6; CDR3nt: TGTGCCTGGAGGGCCGTGGGGGCTGAGAATTCACCCCTCCACTTT; CDR3aa: CAWRAVGAENSPLHF
d_gene: TRBD2; v_gene: TRBV6-1; abundance: -; j_gene: TRBJ2-7; CDR3nt: TGTGTCAGCAGTGAAGCCAACTCGGGAGGGCCCTACGAGCAGTACTTC; CDR3aa: CVSSEANSGGPYEQYF
d_gene: -; v_gene: TRBV12-5; abundance: -; j_gene: TRBJ2-6; CDR3nt: TGTGCTAGTGGTTTGGTTCTGGTGAGCTCTGGGGCCAACGTCCTGACTTTC; CDR3aa: CASGLVLVSSGANVLTF
d_gene: -; v_gene: TRBV28; abundance: -; j_gene: TRBJ1-2; CDR3nt: TGTGCCAGCAGTTTATGGAGAGGAGAGTCTAACTATGGCTACACCTTC; CDR3aa: CASSLWRGESNYGYTF
d_gene: TRBD1; v_gene: TRBV27; abundance: -; j_gene: TRBJ1-4; CDR3nt: TGTGCCAGCAGGGACAGGGTGGAAAAACTGTTTTTT; CDR3aa: CASRDRVEKLFF
d_gene: -; v_gene: TRBV10-1; abundance: -; j_gene: TRBJ2-1; CDR3nt: TGCGCCAGCAGTCCAGGGATCAATGAGCAGTTCTTC; CDR3aa: CASSPGINEQFF
d_gene: -; v_gene: TRBV5-4; abundance: -; j_gene: TRBJ1-1; CDR3nt: TGTGCCAGCGTAGGGACACCGAACACTGAAGCTTTCTTT; CDR3aa: CASVGTPNTEAFF
d_gene: TRBD1; v_gene: TRBV5-7; abundance: few; j_gene: TRBJ1-2; CDR3nt: TGTGCCAGCAGCCCTGACAGGGACCTACTCGTAATCTACTATGGCTACACCTTC; CDR3aa: CASSPDRDLLVIYYGYTF
d_gene: TRBD1; v_gene: TRBV7-8; abundance: -; j_gene: TRBJ1-1; CDR3nt: TGTGCCAGCGACGACAGGGGAAACACTGAAGCTTTCTTT; CDR3aa: CASDDRGNTEAFF
d_gene: -; v_gene: TRBV6-6; abundance: -; j_gene: TRBJ1-2; CDR3nt: TGTGCCAGCAGTTACTCCGACTATGGCTACACCTTC; CDR3aa: CASSYSDYGYTF
d_gene: -; v_gene: TRBV6-1; abundance: once; j_gene: TRBJ2-3; CDR3nt: TGTGCCAGCAGGGACAGGGATGGGGGGGGAGATACGCAGTATTTT; CDR3aa: CASRDRDGGGDTQYF
d_gene: -; v_gene: TRBV7-9; abundance: -; j_gene: TRBJ2-3; CDR3nt: TGTGCCAGCAAGGGGAACCCCGGCACAGATACGCAGTATTTT; CDR3aa: CASKGNPGTDTQYF
d_gene: TRBD1; v_gene: TRBV2; abundance: -; j_gene: TRBJ1-5; CDR3nt: TGTGCCAGCAGCCCACAGGGGGTAAACCAGCCCCAGCATTTT; CDR3aa: CASSPQGVNQPQHF
d_gene: -; v_gene: TRBV7-9; abundance: -; j_gene: TRBJ2-7; CDR3nt: TGTGCCAGCAGCTTAGCGCAGGTCTCCTACGAGCAGTACTTC; CDR3aa: CASSLAQVSYEQYF
d_gene: -; v_gene: TRBV1; abundance: -; j_gene: TRBJ1-1; CDR3nt: TGCACCAGCAGCGAAAACAGGGGAGACATAAGGACCACTGAAGCTTTCTTT; CDR3aa: CTSSENRGDIRTTEAFF